Below, 19 T cell receptor beta chains from the same sample are listed, as sequenced in a study of T-cell reconstitution after alpha-beta-depleted transplantation in children (dated by TCRdb to about 2016). Libraries were built with PCR. Sequencer: Illumina HiSeq 2500. To normalize quantification of the TCRbeta repertoire, the TCR libraries were built with molecular barcoding that relied on unique molecular identifiers. TCRdb trimmed the raw reads at Q25, called clones with MiXCR and kept productive beta chains. Identical CDR3 proteins give one entry, which carries the most common genes and DNA. The sample table holds 540,000 or so distinct CDR3 sequences, of which 20% to 25% were seen once. The ten largest clones represent 13% to 15% of the sample. The treatment or condition label, read with the paper, signifies: allogeneic hematopoietic cell transplantation with graft depleted of TCRalphabeta T cells and CD19 B cells.

This specimen consisted of PBMCs, mostly from graft donor cells, obtained 360 days after TCRalphabeta/CD19-depleted stem cell transplant. These receptors all come from a boy under three years old who had a stem cell transplant for acute myeloid leukemia, so the T cells may come from the graft donor.

This clonotype was observed a few times. V usage is TRBV10-3 and J usage is TRBJ1-2; D remains unclear. CDR1 ENHRY and CDR2 SYGVKD come from the germline V gene. The CDR3 contains 12 residues. The V and J ends lost 7 bases and 4 bases respectively, with 10 bases between them. The CDR3: CAITGNSYGYTF. The CDR3 DNA reads TGTGCCATCACGGGGAATTCCTATGGCTACACCTTC.

This clonotype has ten or more counts. The chain joins TRBV4-3 to TRBJ2-7; D unclear. There are 15 residues in the CDR3. V gave up 0 bases and J gave up 0 bases, with 9 bases separating them. The germline V gene encodes CDR1 LGHNA and CDR2 YSLEER. The CDR3 DNA reads TGCGCCAGCAGCCAAGATATTCCTAGCTCCTACGAGCAGTACTTC. It translates to CASSQDIPSSYEQYF.

About this clonotype itself: Since the CDR3 does not end with the conserved phenylalanine or tryptophan, this likely comes from a read error. This sequence joins TRBV20-1 and TRBJ1-5; maybe TRBD1 (5 bases). V was cut by 4 bases and J by 1 base, with 11 bases left in between. This CDR3 has 14 amino acids. Germline V gene lookup returns CDR1 DFQATT and CDR2 SNEGSKA (reference sequence). In nucleotides, the CDR3 is TGCAGTGCTAAACCGGGACTGAGCAATCAGCCCCAGCATTCT. It specifies CSAKPGLSNQPQHS.

This clonotype occurred many times. The chain recombines TRBV20-1 with TRBJ2-5; D remains ambiguous. The CDR3 loop spans 10 amino acids. From germline, CDR1 is DFQATT and CDR2 SNEGSKA (reference sequence). V was trimmed by 6 bases and J by 0 bases, leaving 2 bases between them. The CDR3 loop is CSAHQETQYF. DNA for the CDR3: TGCAGTGCCCACCAAGAGACCCAGTACTTC.

The chain combines TRBV20-1 with TRBJ2-5; 9 bases agree with TRBD1. V lost 3 bases and J lost 8; bases outside the gene matches: 13. This CDR3 region has 15 residues. Germline CDR1 reads DFQATT; CDR2 reads SNEGSKA (reference sequence). CDR3 residues: CSASSRDRGRTTQYF. For the CDR3, the DNA is TGCAGTGCTAGTAGCCGCGACAGGGGGAGGACAACCCAGTACTTC.

V gene TRBV7-6 combines with J gene TRBJ2-1; D perhaps matches TRBD1 (6 bases). The germline gives CDR1 SGHVS, CDR2 FNYEAQ. Trimming shortened V by 1 base and J by 6 bases, and 16 bases separated the two germline ends. The CDR3 is made up of 16 amino acids. CDR3 residues: CASSLGPGQLPNEQFF. The CDR3 region has the DNA TGTGCCAGCAGCTTAGGGCCCGGACAGCTTCCCAATGAGCAGTTCTTC.

This rearrangement joins TRBV27 to TRBJ2-7, with 8 bases that match TRBD2. The V segment lost 4 bases and the J segment 0 bases; nucleotides outside the gene matches: 8. The CDR3 length is 16 residues. Germline assignment: CDR1 MNHEY and CDR2 SMNVEV (reference sequence). CDR3 nucleotide sequence: TGTGCCAGCAGTTCAAGCTCCGGGACTAGCTCCTACGAGCAGTACTTC. This translates into CASSSSSGTSSYEQYF.

V and J are TRBV6-4 and TRBJ2-7; unclear D gene. The V gene's germline CDR1 is MRHNA and CDR2 SNTAGT. Trimming shortened V by 10 bases and J by 2 bases, and 18 bases separated the two germline ends. This CDR3 contains 14 residues. Here the CDR3 DNA reads TGTGCCACCTCCCAACCGTGGGCCACCTACGAGCAGTACTTC. It codes for CATSQPWATYEQYF.

V is TRBV7-2 and J is TRBJ2-1; 8 bases line up with TRBD2. There are 17 residues in the CDR3. V lost 5 bases, J lost 0 bases, and 9 bases stayed unmatched. The germline V gene encodes CDR1 SGHTA and CDR2 FQGNSA. The DNA of the CDR3 is TGTGCCAGCAGCCGGTGGGCGGGGGGTAGCTCCTACAATGAGCAGTTCTTC. Translated, it gives CASSRWAGGSSYNEQFF.

This clonotype showed up many times. The genes are TRBV6-2 or TRBV6-3 and TRBJ1-2, with unresolved D. The CDR3 is 13 residues long. Germline-derived CDR1 and CDR2 are MNHEY and SVGEGT. With 1 base removed from V and 3 bases from J, the gap between germline ends came to 6 bases. The CDR3 DNA reads TGTGCCAGCAGTTACTTGAAGGACTATGGCTACACCTTC. This codes for CASSYLKDYGYTF.

Only one count was recorded for this clonotype. The chain recombines TRBV12-3 or TRBV12-4 with TRBJ2-6; TRBD1 might be the D (5 bases). V gave up 2 bases and J gave up 0 bases, with 8 bases separating them. The CDR3 runs to 16 residues. The CDR3 DNA sequence: TGTGCCAGCAGTTTATGGGGCAGCTCTGGGGCCAACGTCCTGACTTTC. Its translation is CASSLWGSSGANVLTF.

The J gene is TRBJ2-4, the V gene TRBV3-1; D remains ambiguous. The CDR3 runs to 11 residues. Germline CDR1 is LGHDT and CDR2 is YNNKEL (reference sequence). The germline V and J ends were trimmed by 5 bases and 8 bases, with 7 bases remaining between them. CDR3 DNA sequence: TGTGCCAGCAGCGCCCGGGACATTCAGTACTTC. It codes for CASSARDIQYF.

This chain connects TRBV28 to TRBJ2-7, with D unclear. This CDR3 comprises 13 residues. Trimming stripped 1 base from V and 7 bases from J, with 11 bases between. The germline V gene has CDR1 MDHEN and CDR2 SYDVKM. Written as DNA, the CDR3 is TGTGCCAGCAGTTTATCCGGACCCGGGGAGCAGTACTTC. Amino acid sequence: CASSLSGPGEQYF.

This chain joins TRBV6-1 and TRBJ2-4; TRBD2 might be the D (6 bases). V dropped 5 bases and J dropped 0 bases, with 14 bases sitting between them. CDR1 and CDR2 from the germline V gene are MNHNS and SASEGT. There are 16 residues in the CDR3. CDR3 sequence: CASSPRETIAKNIQYF. The DNA for the CDR3 is TGTGCCAGCAGTCCTCGGGAGACTATAGCCAAAAACATTCAGTACTTC.

This clonotype was recorded a few times. The chain recombines TRBV28 with TRBJ2-1; the D gene is possibly TRBD1 (5 bases). The CDR3 has 15 residues. In germline, CDR1 is MDHEN, CDR2 SYDVKM. Trimming took 5 bases from V and 2 from J, leaving 13 bases between them. The CDR3, as DNA: TGTGCCAGCAGTACCAGCAGGGCACCCTACAATGAGCAGTTCTTC. It yields the protein CASSTSRAPYNEQFF.

V usage is TRBV18 and J usage is TRBJ2-3; 11 bases match TRBD2. After removal of 4 bases from V and 2 bases from J, the junction contained 5 bases not matched to a gene. The CDR3 runs to 16 residues. CDR1 and CDR2 (germline): KGHSH, LQKENI. CDR3 sequence (DNA): TGTGCCAGCTCACGACTAGCGGGGCCGAACACAGATACGCAGTATTTT. The encoded protein is CASSRLAGPNTDTQYF. The full variable domain, its missing parts supplied by reference TRBV18 and TRBJ2-3, is NAGVMQNPRHLVRRRGQEARLRCSPMKGHSHVYWYRQLPEEGLKFMVYLQKENIIDESGMPKERFSAEFPKEGPSILRIQQVVRGDSAAYFCASSRLAGPNTDTQYFGPGTRLTVL.

This clonotype occurred once. V and J are TRBV27 and TRBJ2-1; either TRBD1 or TRBD2 may fit D (5 bases each). Per the germline V gene, CDR1 is MNHEY and CDR2 is SMNVEV (reference sequence). The CDR3 consists of 14 residues. Trimming cost V 2 bases and J 8 bases, with 13 bases left between them. CDR3 nucleotides: TGTGCCAGCAGTTTAGGGGACGCGGGCCATGAGCAGTTCTTC. This gives the protein CASSLGDAGHEQFF.

The rearrangement uses TRBV12-3 or TRBV12-4 and TRBJ1-5, with unresolved D. V gave up 6 bases and J gave up 1 base, with 13 bases separating them. This CDR3 is built from 15 residues. The CDR3 nucleotides are TGTGCCAGCAGCCAGGCGCCTATCAGCAATCAGCCCCAGCATTTT. Translation gives CASSQAPISNQPQHF.

The genes are TRBV28 and TRBJ1-1; weak D call: TRBD1 (5 bases). This CDR3 is built from 14 residues. CDR1 is MDHEN, CDR2 SYDVKM, per germline. V was trimmed by 4 bases and J by 5 bases, leaving 14 bases between them. The CDR3 sequence: CASSSFAGRTEAFF. The CDR3 nucleotides are TGTGCCAGCAGTTCGTTTGCAGGGCGGACTGAAGCTTTCTTT.